What follows are 21 T cell receptor beta chains derived from one specimen sequenced in a study of cytomegalovirus exposure and HLA in healthy donors. Primers included in the PCR were 60 Vbeta and 13 Jbeta primers. Clones were sequenced by immunoSEQ multiplex PCR, and TCRdb holds only the in-frame ones, with some missing. This sample carries 150,000 to 200,000 clones, with less than 6.5% going to the ten biggest clones. Sequencing was done on a sample of PBMCs. The receptors were gathered from a man aged 25-40 years in good health and CMV-seronegative.

The chain uses TRBV6-1 and TRBJ1-4, with D possibly being TRBD1 (5 bases). This CDR3 is built from 15 residues. Germline V CDR1 and CDR2: MNHNS, SASEGT. Trimming stripped 4 bases from V and 3 bases from J, with 12 bases between. The CDR3 nucleotides are TGTGCCAGCAGTGTAGCGGGGGGAGCTAATGAAAAACTGTTTTTT. This translates into CASSVAGGANEKLFF.

The chain joins TRBV10-1 to TRBJ1-1, with D uncertain. This CDR3 has 13 residues. Germline V gives CDR1 WNHNN, CDR2 SYGVQD (reference sequence). The V and J ends lost 0 bases and 2 bases respectively, with 4 bases between them. The CDR3: CASSESANTEAFF. CDR3 sequence (DNA): TGCGCCAGCAGTGAGTCGGCTAACACTGAAGCTTTCTTT.

The V and J genes are TRBV2 and TRBJ2-7; possibly TRBD2 for D (6 bases). Trimming shortened V by 6 bases and J by 2 bases, and 8 bases separated the two germline ends. In germline, CDR1 is SNHLY, CDR2 FYNNEI. This CDR3 has 12 residues. Here the CDR3 DNA reads TGTGCCAGCAGCGGGGGTCCCTACGAGCAGTACTTC. Protein product: CASSGGPYEQYF.

V and J are TRBV11-2 and TRBJ1-1; D uncertain. Germline lookup yields CDR1 SGHAT and CDR2 FQNNGV. The CDR3 has 16 residues. Between the trimmed V and J ends, which lost 3 bases and 3 bases, there was a span of 17 bases. CDR3 sequence reads: CASSFFIGVPDTEAFF. DNA of the CDR3: TGTGCCAGCAGCTTTTTTATCGGAGTACCAGACACTGAAGCTTTCTTT.

The V call is TRBV27, the J call TRBJ2-7, with 13 bases lining up with TRBD2. V lost 6 bases to trimming and J lost 6 bases; unmatched junction nucleotides: 2. The CDR3 length is 13 residues. Germline CDR1 MNHEY, CDR2 SMNVEV (reference sequence). DNA for the CDR3: TGTGCCAGCAGCGGACTAGCGGGAGCCGAGCAGTACTTC. It encodes CASSGLAGAEQYF.

The chain recombines TRBV11-3 with TRBJ1-1; D unresolved. Between the trimmed V and J ends, which lost 0 bases and 1 base, there was a span of 9 bases. Germline V gene sequence: CDR1 SGHNT, CDR2 YENEEA. This CDR3 has 15 amino acids. CDR3 sequence reads: CASSLEFTGNTEAFF. DNA for the CDR3: TGTGCCAGCAGCTTAGAATTCACCGGGAACACTGAAGCTTTCTTT.

V usage is TRBV7-9 and J usage is TRBJ1-2, with D possibly being TRBD1 (5 bases). Germline loops: CDR1 SEHNR, CDR2 FQNEAQ (reference sequence). Trimming shortened V by 4 bases and J by 8 bases, and 29 bases separated the two germline ends. The CDR3 has 18 amino acids. Here the CDR3 reads CASSSNPYRSNNHPGYTF. The CDR3 coding sequence is TGTGCCAGCAGCTCTAACCCTTACAGGAGCAACAATCATCCCGGCTACACCTTC. The full variable domain, completed using reference TRBV7-9 and TRBJ1-2, is DTGVSQNPRHKITKRGQNVTFRCDPISEHNRLYWYRQTLGQGPEFLTYFQNEAQLEKSRLLSDRFSAERPKGSFSTLEIQRTEQGDSAMYLCASSSNPYRSNNHPGYTFGSGTRLTVV.

The V and J genes are TRBV5-6 and TRBJ2-2; 8 nucleotides line up with TRBD2. Germline V gene sequence: CDR1 SGHDT, CDR2 YYEEEE. V was clipped by 4 bases and J by 1 base; unmatched bases: 15. CDR3 length equals 19 residues. The CDR3 here is CASSRGGTSYGENTGELFF. For the CDR3, the DNA is TGTGCCAGCAGCCGGGGCGGGACTAGTTATGGTGAGAACACCGGGGAGCTGTTTTTT.

V is TRBV19 and J is TRBJ2-1; 7 positions agree with TRBD2. From germline, CDR1 is LNHDA and CDR2 SQIVND (reference sequence). There are 13 residues in the CDR3. With 5 bases clipped from V and 13 bases from J, the junction kept 11 bases outside the gene matches. This CDR3 reads CASSLRASGGQFF. The CDR3 DNA follows: TGTGCCAGTAGTCTGCGGGCCTCGGGAGGTCAGTTCTTC.

The chain has TRBV27 and TRBJ2-3, with D perhaps TRBD1 (5 bases). The CDR3 totals 15 residues. CDR1 is MNHEY and CDR2 is SMNVEV in the germline V gene (reference sequence). V shed 1 base and J shed 6 bases, with 14 bases lying between them. The CDR3 DNA follows: TGTGCCAGCAGTTTATGGCAGGGCCAGGGCGATACGCAGTATTTT. Its protein is CASSLWQGQGDTQYF.

V gene TRBV21-1 combines with J gene TRBJ2-7; the table's D call, TRBD1, has no DNA check behind it. TRBV21-1 corresponds to a pseudogene. The CDR3 extends over 20 amino acids. CDR3 amino acids: CASSKLLGRRLLGPVYEQYF. DNA for the CDR3: TGTGCCAGCAGCAAACTTCTGGGGCGAAGACTTCTCGGACCCGTCTACGAGCAGTACTTC.

The chain carries TRBV5-1 and TRBJ1-4, with unresolved D. Germline CDR1 reads SGHRS; CDR2 reads YFSETQ. The V gene lost 3 bases and the J gene lost 8 bases, with 17 bases spanning the gap. The CDR3 extends over 15 amino acids. DNA of the CDR3: TGCGCCAGCAGCTCGGGAAGGCCCCTGGGAGAAAAACTGTTTTTT. Its translation: CASSSGRPLGEKLFF.

This chain connects TRBV9 to TRBJ2-7, with D possibly TRBD2 on 5 matching bases. V dropped 0 bases and J dropped 7 bases, with 17 bases sitting between them. The germline CDR1 and CDR2 sequences are SGDLS and YYNGEE. The CDR3 totals 15 residues. Written as DNA, the CDR3 is TGTGCCAGCAGCGTAGGAGGGTCTTTGATGGCAGAGCAGTACTTC. This gives the protein CASSVGGSLMAEQYF.

J is TRBJ2-6 and V is TRBV6-1, with TRBD2 as a possible D gene (5 bases). V lost 6 bases to trimming and J lost 4 bases, with 10 bases between them. Germline CDR1 and CDR2: MNHNS and SASEGT. The CDR3 consists of 14 residues. The CDR3 DNA is TGTGCCAGCAGGGACTTGACGGGGGCCAACGTCCTGACTTTC. It encodes CASRDLTGANVLTF.

The rearrangement joins TRBV28 to TRBJ2-3; D remains unclear. Germline loops: CDR1 MDHEN, CDR2 SYDVKM. The CDR3 has 15 amino acids. Trimming took 5 bases from V and 2 from J, leaving 14 bases between them. CDR3 nucleotides: TGTGCCAGCAGTAGCGTGATGGAACTCACAGATACGCAGTATTTT. Translating gives CASSSVMELTDTQYF.

This sequence joins TRBV11-3 and TRBJ2-7; tentatively, D is TRBD2 (6 bases). CDR1 and CDR2 from the germline V gene are SGHNT and YENEEA. Trimming removed 5 bases from V and 1 base from J, with 15 bases in between. This CDR3 spans 15 amino acids. The CDR3 protein is CASSPSSDHSYEQYF. For the CDR3, the DNA is TGTGCCAGCAGCCCTTCTAGCGATCATTCCTACGAGCAGTACTTC.

V gene TRBV7-2 combines with J gene TRBJ2-7; 14 bases fit TRBD2. Looked up from germline, CDR1 is SGHTA and CDR2 is FQGNSA. With V trimmed by 4 bases and J by 3 bases, 5 bases remained unmatched. The CDR3 totals 16 residues. The CDR3 loop reads CASSSRTSGGRYEQYF. CDR3 coding DNA: TGTGCCAGCAGCTCAAGGACTAGCGGGGGGCGCTACGAGCAGTACTTC.

The chain carries TRBV19 and TRBJ2-2; TRBD1 agrees at 8 bases. V dropped 7 bases and J dropped 5; count of bases not matched to a gene: 6. CDR1 and CDR2 (germline): LNHDA, SQIVND (reference sequence). This CDR3 comprises 14 residues. CDR3 protein: CASISGQATGELFF. In nucleotides, the CDR3 is TGTGCCAGTATCTCGGGACAGGCTACCGGGGAGCTGTTTTTT.

The rearrangement uses TRBV19 and TRBJ2-7; 7 bases align to TRBD2. The CDR3 extends over 14 amino acids. V trimming: 7 bases; J trimming: 0 bases; junction bases outside the gene matches: 6. Per germline, CDR1 LNHDA and CDR2 SQIVND (reference sequence). The CDR3 DNA reads as TGTGCCAGTAACATGGGCGGGAGCTCCTACGAGCAGTACTTC. This translates into CASNMGGSSYEQYF. Full variable domain (rest looked up from reference TRBV19 and TRBJ2-7): DGGITQSPKYLFRKEGQNVTLSCEQNLNHDAMYWYRQDPGQGLRLIYYSQIVNDFQKGDIAEGYSVSREKKESFPLTVTSAQKNPTAFYLCASNMGGSSYEQYFGPGTRLTVT.

The rearrangement uses TRBV29-1 and TRBJ1-2; the D is unclear. The V gene's germline CDR1 is SQVTM and CDR2 ANQGSEA. CDR3 length equals 14 residues. V lost 1 base to trimming and J lost 7 bases, with 16 bases between them. The CDR3 DNA follows: TGCAGCGTTGAAGGCAGTCTCCGGGGAGGTGGCTACACCTTC. This codes for CSVEGSLRGGGYTF.

The chain uses TRBV2 and TRBJ2-1, with unresolved D. CDR1 SNHLY and CDR2 FYNNEI come from the germline V gene. This CDR3 contains 15 residues. V lost 4 bases and J 0 bases, leaving 10 bases between the germline ends. The CDR3 region has the DNA TGTGCCAGCAGTGTTCAGGCCTTCTCCTACAATGAGCAGTTCTTC. It codes for CASSVQAFSYNEQFF.